Below, 29 T cell receptor beta chains from the same sample are listed, as sequenced in a study of T cells in localized non-small cell lung cancer. Assay: immunoSEQ multiplex PCR; the TCRdb copy retains only in-frame clones and omits some. Here the sample spans approximately 30,000 clones, approximately 90% being singletons. Sample: peripheral blood, taken before any cancer treatment. The receptor source for this set is a woman aged 18-49 years with stage I lung adenocarcinoma.

The J gene is TRBJ1-2, the V gene TRBV5-4, with D perhaps TRBD1 (5 bases). The CDR3 runs 13 residues. Trimming removed 4 bases from V and 5 bases from J, with 12 bases in between. The germline CDR1 and CDR2 sequences are SGHNT and YYREEE (reference sequence). CDR3 region: CASSPPGTYGYTF. The CDR3 nucleotides read TGTGCCAGCAGCCCTCCCGGGACGTATGGCTACACCTTC.

CDR3 sequence reads: CASSPLAGGPHEQFF. The CDR3 nucleotides are TGTGCCAGCAGCCCTCTAGCGGGAGGGCCTCATGAGCAGTTCTTC. This chain uses TRBV14 with TRBJ2-1; 12 nucleotides align to TRBD2. Trimming cost V 4 bases and J 8 bases; bases outside gene matches: 6. Germline values: CDR1 SGHDN, CDR2 FVKESK. CDR3 length equals 15 residues.

This chain joins TRBV4-3 and TRBJ2-1; 7 nucleotides match TRBD2. This CDR3 contains 17 residues. Unmatched junction bases numbered 10, after V lost 0 bases and J lost 5 bases. The germline V gene encodes CDR1 LGHNA and CDR2 YSLEER. The CDR3 nucleotides are TGCGCCAGCAGCCAAGATTCTAGCGGTTATGGGGACAATGAGCAGTTCTTC. Protein: CASSQDSSGYGDNEQFF.

The genes are TRBV6-1 and TRBJ2-1; 8 bases align to TRBD1. Trimming took 9 bases from V and 4 from J; bases not matched to a gene: 11. The germline V gene has CDR1 MNHNS and CDR2 SASEGT. There are 15 residues in the CDR3. DNA for the CDR3: TGTGCCAGTAAAACCCAGGACAGGGCTTACAATGAGCAGTTCTTC. It yields the protein CASKTQDRAYNEQFF.

This chain uses TRBV5-1 with TRBJ2-5; 8 nucleotides align to TRBD2. Per the germline V gene, CDR1 is SGHRS and CDR2 is YFSETQ. J was trimmed by 6 bases and V by 3 bases; bases with no gene match: 19. This CDR3 has 18 amino acids. CDR3 in amino acids: CASSSAEAGAGVVKTQYF. CDR3 DNA sequence: TGCGCCAGCAGCTCCGCCGAAGCTGGAGCGGGAGTGGTGAAGACCCAGTACTTC. Full variable domain (outside the CDR3, taken from reference TRBV5-1 and TRBJ2-5): KAGVTQTPRYLIKTRGQQVTLSCSPISGHRSVSWYQQTPGQGLQFLFEYFSETQRNKGNFPGRFSGRQFSNSRSEMNVSTLELGDSALYLCASSSAEAGAGVVKTQYFGPGTRLLVL.

The rearrangement links TRBV19 to TRBJ2-1; the D gene is possibly TRBD1 (5 bases). Germline V gives CDR1 LNHDA, CDR2 SQIVND (reference sequence). Trimming removed 0 bases at V and 6 bases at J, with 12 bases between. This CDR3 region has 15 residues. CDR3 sequence: CASSIDRGRVNEQFF. CDR3 coding DNA: TGTGCCAGTAGTATAGATCGAGGCAGGGTCAATGAGCAGTTCTTC.

The rearrangement links TRBV11-2 to TRBJ2-1; possibly TRBD2 for D (6 bases). V was clipped by 1 base and J by 4 bases, with 14 bases between them. Germline lookup yields CDR1 SGHAT and CDR2 FQNNGV. The CDR3 extends over 16 amino acids. CDR3 in amino acids: CASSLGPAGGYNEQFF. The CDR3 DNA sequence: TGTGCCAGCAGCTTAGGGCCAGCGGGTGGTTACAATGAGCAGTTCTTC.

The V call is TRBV19, the J call TRBJ2-6, with 8 bases fitting TRBD1. Germline CDR1 LNHDA, CDR2 SQIVND (reference sequence). V was clipped by 3 bases and J by 0 bases; unmatched bases: 13. This CDR3 spans 20 amino acids. This chain's CDR3 is CASSMGLRQGTLSGANVLTF. In nucleotides, the CDR3 is TGTGCCAGTAGTATGGGGTTAAGACAGGGGACCCTCTCTGGGGCCAACGTCCTGACTTTC.

There are a few counts of this clone. The rearrangement links TRBV7-9 to TRBJ2-1; unclear D gene. This CDR3 contains 13 residues. Germline CDR1 and CDR2: SEHNR and FQNEAQ (reference sequence). Trimming left V 5 bases short and J 10 bases short, with 15 bases between. CDR3 nucleotide sequence: TGTGCCAGCAGCCCTGGTCCGGGCGCGGAGCAGTTCTTC. Translated: CASSPGPGAEQFF.

The genes are TRBV7-9 and TRBJ1-5; no clear D gene. Trimming removed 4 bases at V and 7 bases at J, with 8 bases between. The CDR3 loop spans 12 amino acids. CDR1 is SEHNR and CDR2 is FQNEAQ in the germline V gene (reference sequence). The CDR3 sequence is CASSSPRQPQHF. CDR3 nucleotides: TGTGCCAGCAGCTCTCCCCGGCAGCCCCAGCATTTT.

The chain recombines TRBV5-1 with TRBJ2-3; 10 bases match TRBD2. CDR1 and CDR2 (germline): SGHRS, YFSETQ. The junction had 6 bases not matched to a gene; V was cut back by 2 bases and J by 6 bases. This CDR3 has 15 amino acids. The CDR3, as DNA: TGCGCCAGCAGCTTTCTTGATAGCGGGGGGGATACGCAGTATTTT. Translation gives CASSFLDSGGDTQYF. The variable domain in full, with the rest retrieved from reference TRBV5-1 and TRBJ2-3, is KAGVTQTPRYLIKTRGQQVTLSCSPISGHRSVSWYQQTPGQGLQFLFEYFSETQRNKGNFPGRFSGRQFSNSRSEMNVSTLELGDSALYLCASSFLDSGGDTQYFGPGTRLTVL.

J is TRBJ2-5 and V is TRBV27; D is ambiguous. In germline, CDR1 is MNHEY, CDR2 SMNVEV (reference sequence). The V gene lost 4 bases and the J gene lost 5 bases, with 11 bases spanning the gap. The CDR3 extends over 13 amino acids. The DNA for the CDR3 is TGTGCCAGCAGTTGGTCCGGTCAGGAGACCCAGTACTTC. It encodes CASSWSGQETQYF.

In its sample, this clone was seen a few times. The chain links TRBV30 to TRBJ2-4; D unclear. Germline-derived CDR1 and CDR2 are GTSNPN and SVGIG (reference sequence). This CDR3 has 12 residues. V was cut by 0 bases and J by 0 bases, with 0 bases left in between. Written as DNA, the CDR3 is TGTGCCTGGAGTGTAGCCAAAAACATTCAGTACTTC. This translates into CAWSVAKNIQYF.

This sequence joins TRBV6-1 and TRBJ1-1, with D possibly matching TRBD1 (5 bases). Germline V gene sequence: CDR1 MNHNS, CDR2 SASEGT. The CDR3 totals 12 residues. Deletions cut 2 bases from V and 11 bases from J, with 12 bases between. In DNA, the CDR3 is TGTGCCAGCAGTGAAAGATTAGGGGAGGCTTTCTTT. It yields the protein CASSERLGEAFF.

This clone appeared once. The chain combines TRBV27 with TRBJ2-1; no firm D call. There are 13 residues in the CDR3. V lost 4 bases to trimming and J lost 9 bases, with 13 bases between them. The germline CDR1 and CDR2 sequences are MNHEY and SMNVEV (reference sequence). The CDR3 DNA follows: TGTGCCAGCAGTTCCTCCCTATTCGGTGAGCAGTTCTTC. Protein product: CASSSSLFGEQFF.

J is TRBJ1-3 and V is TRBV11-2, with unresolved D. With 5 bases removed from V and 6 bases from J, the gap between germline ends came to 11 bases. Germline V CDR1 and CDR2: SGHAT, FQNNGV. CDR3 length: 13 residues. The DNA of the CDR3 is TGTGCCAGCAGCCTTCGGGTAGAAAACACCATATATTTT. Translated, it gives CASSLRVENTIYF.

This chain joins TRBV7-3 and TRBJ2-3; the D call may be TRBD1 or TRBD2 (6 bases each). Trimming took off 5 bases at V and 2 bases at J, with 17 bases between the two ends. Germline CDR1 reads SGHTA; CDR2 reads FQGTGA. This CDR3 comprises 16 residues. The CDR3 nucleotides are TGTGCCAGCAGCCAACTGGGGGGCAGTAACACAGATACGCAGTATTTT. It specifies CASSQLGGSNTDTQYF.

V gene TRBV7-6 combines with J gene TRBJ2-7; 9 bases agree with TRBD1. This CDR3 region has 15 residues. V shed 3 bases and J 3 bases; nucleotides not matched to a gene: 6. Germline CDR1 is SGHVS and CDR2 is FNYEAQ. The CDR3 bases are TGTGCCAGCAGCTTGGACAGGGGCACTATCTACGAGCAGTACTTC. Translation gives CASSLDRGTIYEQYF.

This clone was observed a handful of times. The V and J genes are TRBV7-9 and TRBJ2-1; the D gene is possibly TRBD1 (5 bases). This CDR3 comprises 16 residues. Trimming took 0 bases from V and 5 from J, leaving 14 bases between them. Germline-derived CDR1 and CDR2 are SEHNR and FQNEAQ (reference sequence). CDR3 residues: CASSLASESGHNEQFF. CDR3 in DNA: TGTGCCAGCAGCTTAGCCTCAGAGTCAGGGCACAATGAGCAGTTCTTC.

The genes are TRBV27 and TRBJ2-3; 10 bases line up with TRBD2. CDR1 MNHEY and CDR2 SMNVEV come from the germline V gene (reference sequence). The ends lost 6 bases at V and 5 bases at J; junction bases unmatched: 5. The CDR3 sequence is 14 residues long. Here the CDR3 DNA reads TGTGCCAGCAGGAAGCGGGAGGGGGGAGATACGCAGTATTTT. Its protein is CASRKREGGDTQYF.

The rearrangement uses TRBV6-6 and TRBJ1-1; TRBD1 matches at 11 bases. The ends lost 6 bases at V and 3 bases at J; junction bases unmatched: 6. The CDR3 sequence is 15 residues long. Germline lookup yields CDR1 MNHNY and CDR2 SVGAGI (reference sequence). The CDR3 DNA follows: TGTGCCAGCAGATATGGGACAGGGGGGGACACTGAAGCTTTCTTT. This translates into CASRYGTGGDTEAFF.

J is TRBJ2-5 and V is TRBV5-4, with 7 positions matching TRBD1. V dropped 5 bases and J dropped 7; count of bases not matched to a gene: 5. Germline V gene sequence: CDR1 SGHNT, CDR2 YYREEE (reference sequence). The CDR3 loop spans 12 amino acids. CDR3 protein: CASSDRVGTQYF. The CDR3 DNA follows: TGTGCCAGCAGTGACAGGGTTGGGACCCAGTACTTC.

The V and J genes are TRBV14 and TRBJ1-3; possible D gene TRBD1, 5 bases. CDR1 and CDR2 from the germline V gene are SGHDN and FVKESK. The CDR3 loop spans 15 amino acids. Trimming took 0 bases from V and 3 from J, leaving 9 bases between them. CDR3 nucleotides: TGTGCCAGCAGCCAAGACGCAGGGAGTGGAAACACCATATATTTT. Its translation is CASSQDAGSGNTIYF.

The V call is TRBV4-3, the J call TRBJ1-2; D perhaps matches TRBD1 (5 bases). Trimming took off 0 bases at V and 4 bases at J, with 12 bases between the two ends. This CDR3 region has 15 residues. Germline-derived CDR1 and CDR2 are LGHNA and YSLEER. DNA of the CDR3: TGCGCCAGCAGCCAAGAATTAGGGGCAAGCTATGGCTACACCTTC. Translated: CASSQELGASYGYTF.

This clone appeared a few times. The J gene is TRBJ1-4, the V gene TRBV7-2, with a weak D call TRBD1 (5 bases). Germline V gene data show CDR1 as SGHTA and CDR2 as FQGNSA. The CDR3 contains 15 residues. V gave up 0 bases and J gave up 10 bases, with 15 bases separating them. This CDR3 is CASSLAGGTQGKLFF. In DNA form, the CDR3 reads TGTGCCAGCAGCTTAGCAGGTGGGACTCAAGGAAAACTGTTTTTT.

The rearrangement uses TRBV11-3 and TRBJ2-1, with 8 bases identical to TRBD1. The V and J ends lost 4 bases and 4 bases, in that order; junction bases with no gene match: 6. The CDR3 totals 15 residues. Germline CDR1 is SGHNT and CDR2 is YENEEA. The CDR3 region is CASSSRDRSYNEQFF. CDR3 in DNA: TGTGCCAGCAGCTCCCGGGACAGGAGTTACAATGAGCAGTTCTTC. Combining the CDR3 with reference TRBV11-3 and TRBJ2-1 gives the whole variable domain EAGVVQSPRYKIIEKKQPVAFWCNPISGHNTLYWYLQNLGQGPELLIRYENEEAVDDSQLPKDRFSAERLKGVDSTLKIQPAELGDSAVYLCASSSRDRSYNEQFFGPGTRLTVL.

The chain couples TRBV7-9 to TRBJ2-3, with D perhaps assigned TRBD1 or TRBD2 (5 bases each). Germline V lookup: CDR1 SEHNR, CDR2 FQNEAQ (reference sequence). Trimming shortened V by 5 bases and J by 2 bases, and 14 bases separated the two germline ends. The CDR3 has 15 residues. The CDR3 region is CASSSRDDYTDTQYF. The DNA of the CDR3 is TGTGCCAGCAGCAGTAGGGACGACTACACAGATACGCAGTATTTT.

The J gene is TRBJ1-2, the V gene TRBV11-2; perhaps TRBD1 as D (6 bases). The CDR3 covers 16 residues. Germline loops: CDR1 SGHAT, CDR2 FQNNGV. V lost 0 bases, J lost 6 bases, and 17 bases lay in between. CDR3 in amino acids: CASSLEGGAPKDGYTF. The CDR3 nucleotides read TGTGCCAGCAGCTTAGAGGGGGGGGCGCCGAAAGATGGCTACACCTTC.

The genes are TRBV6-1 and TRBJ2-7; 7 nucleotides align to TRBD2. With 4 bases clipped from V and 6 bases from J, the junction kept 3 bases outside the gene matches. Per germline, CDR1 MNHNS and CDR2 SASEGT. The CDR3 covers 12 residues. The DNA for the CDR3 is TGTGCCAGCAGTGGACTAGCTGGCGAGCAGTACTTC. Its translation is CASSGLAGEQYF.